This TCR beta chain was sequenced during a study of CD8 T cells in ankylosing spondylitis. General study points: Seemingly characteristic of ankylosing spondylitis blood was a TCR beta motif consisting of about 8 highly homologous variants.

On this clonotype: As yet, its antigen is unknown.

Quantitative 5'-RACE with molecular barcodes generated TCR beta libraries. TCRdb re-called the 5' RACE reads with MiXCR, one entry per CDR3 protein. The sample lists about 840,000 distinct CDR3 sequences, about 12% occurring once. Sequencing input: blood, either unsorted or a sorted T cell fraction (not recorded which). The receptor's source is a male donor with ankylosing spondylitis.

The DNA of the CDR3 is TGCAGTGCTAGCCCCTGGACAGGGGGCGAGGATACGCAGTATTTT. The encoded protein is CSASPWTGGEDTQYF. The chain couples TRBV20-1 to TRBJ2-3, with 11 bases that match TRBD1. The CDR3 loop spans 15 amino acids. Germline V lookup: CDR1 DFQATT, CDR2 SNEGSKA (reference sequence). V lost 3 bases to trimming and J lost 6 bases; unmatched junction nucleotides: 8.